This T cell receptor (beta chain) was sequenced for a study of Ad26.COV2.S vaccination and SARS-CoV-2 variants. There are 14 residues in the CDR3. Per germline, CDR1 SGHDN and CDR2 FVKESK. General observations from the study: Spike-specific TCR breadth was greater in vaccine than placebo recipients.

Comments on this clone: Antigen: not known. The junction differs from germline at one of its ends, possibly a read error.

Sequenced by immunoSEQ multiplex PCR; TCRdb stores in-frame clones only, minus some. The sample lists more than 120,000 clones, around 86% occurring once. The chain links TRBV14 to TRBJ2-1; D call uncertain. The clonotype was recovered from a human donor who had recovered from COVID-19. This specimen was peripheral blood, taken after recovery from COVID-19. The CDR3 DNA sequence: TGTGCCAGCAGCCGAGAGACCCCCTACGATGAGCAGTTCTTC. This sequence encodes CASSRETPYDEQFF. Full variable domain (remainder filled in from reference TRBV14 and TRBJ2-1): EAGVTQFPSHSVIEKGQTVTLRCDPISGHDNLYWYRRVMGKEIKFLLHFVKESKQDESGMPNNRFLAERTGGTYSTLKVQPAELEDSGVYFCASSRETPYDEQFFGPGTRLTVL.